This TCR beta chain was found in a study of blood T cell repertoires in COVID-19. About the study: Acute and convalescent COVID-19 samples came from the United States, Italy and Spain.

Some clones are missing from TCRdb's copy, which holds only in-frame ones; the method was immunoSEQ multiplex PCR. The table has under 300,000 clones, 87% seen once. Per germline, CDR1 SGDLS and CDR2 YYNGEE. V gave up 2 bases and J gave up 1 base; unmatched junction bases: 5. The CDR3 totals 17 residues. The chain combines TRBV9 with TRBJ2-3; 12 nucleotides match TRBD2. The sample comprised peripheral blood. The TCR comes from a man aged 55 to 70 who had recovered from COVID-19. The CDR3 DNA is TGTGCCAGCAGCGTGCTAGCGGGGGGGTTTGGCACAGATACGCAGTATTTT. Encoded protein: CASSVLAGGFGTDTQYF. The entire variable domain, with the rest obtained from reference TRBV9 and TRBJ2-3, is as follows: DSGVTQTPKHLITATGQRVTLRCSPRSGDLSVYWYQQSLDQGLQFLIQYYNGEERAKGNILERFSAQQFPDLHSELNLSSLELGDSALYFCASSVLAGGFGTDTQYFGPGTRLTVL.